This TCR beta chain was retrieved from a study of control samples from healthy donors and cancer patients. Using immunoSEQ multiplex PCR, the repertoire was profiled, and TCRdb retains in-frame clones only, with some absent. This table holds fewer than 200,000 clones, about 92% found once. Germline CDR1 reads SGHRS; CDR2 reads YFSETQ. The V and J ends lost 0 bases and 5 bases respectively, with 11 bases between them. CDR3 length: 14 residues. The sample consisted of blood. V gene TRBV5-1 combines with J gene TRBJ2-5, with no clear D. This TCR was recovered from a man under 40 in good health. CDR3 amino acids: CASSLVGPAETQYF. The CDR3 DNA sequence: TGCGCCAGCAGCTTGGTGGGCCCCGCGGAGACCCAGTACTTC. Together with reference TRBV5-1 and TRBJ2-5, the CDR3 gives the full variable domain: KAGVTQTPRYLIKTRGQQVTLSCSPISGHRSVSWYQQTPGQGLQFLFEYFSETQRNKGNFPGRFSGRQFSNSRSEMNVSTLELGDSALYLCASSLVGPAETQYFGPGTRLLVL.